The entry below describes one TCR beta chain. The antigen is undetermined. This specimen comes from a study of monozygotic twins with inflammatory bowel disease. Study-wide results and limits: Especially where disease activity was present, IBD patients had fewer clonotypes in common with others than healthy twins did.

TCRdb reprocessed the 5' RACE reads, with one entry per CDR3 protein and no DNA. This table holds approximately 400,000 distinct CDR3 sequences. Germline-derived CDR1 and CDR2 are SGHRS and YFSETQ. This CDR3 comprises 13 residues. J is TRBJ1-6 and V is TRBV5-1; TCRdb proposes TRBD1, but this gene call is untestable without DNA. Source material: blood. This receptor was identified in a human donor with ulcerative colitis or Crohn's disease, or a healthy co-twin of an affected twin (not recorded which). CDR3 residues: CASSSRDNSPLHF. Drawing the rest from reference TRBV5-1 and TRBJ1-6, the complete variable domain is KAGVTQTPRYLIKTRGQQVTLSCSPISGHRSVSWYQQTPGQGLQFLFEYFSETQRNKGNFPGRFSGRQFSNSRSEMNVSTLELGDSALYLCASSSRDNSPLHFGNGTRLTVT.